Listed here are 7 T cell receptor beta chains from one sample, sequenced in a study of early T cells in non-severe SARS-CoV-2 infection. TCRdb independently ran MiXCR on the 5' RACE reads; one entry per CDR3 protein. The sample includes some 91,000 distinct CDR3 sequences, more than 12% of them seen just once. Sequenced material: whole blood. The source is an adult who was a healthcare worker with PCR-confirmed SARS-CoV-2 infection or an uninfected control (not recorded which).

A few counts support this clonotype. The rearrangement joins TRBV7-8 to TRBJ2-5; no clear D gene. V shed 5 bases and J shed 4 bases, with 17 bases lying between them. CDR3 size: 15 residues. CDR1 SGHVS and CDR2 FQNEAQ come from the germline V gene. The CDR3 region has the DNA TGTGCCAGCAGCCTCTCGGACCCCGCGGTAGAGACCCAGTACTTC. Its translation: CASSLSDPAVETQYF.

The chain combines TRBV25-1 with TRBJ1-1; D is ambiguous. CDR3 length equals 13 residues. Trimming cost V 3 bases and J 3 bases, with 8 bases left between them. The V gene's germline CDR1 is MGHDK and CDR2 SYGVNS. The CDR3 loop reads CASSEYTDTEAFF. CDR3 coding DNA: TGTGCCAGCAGTGAGTACACAGACACTGAAGCTTTCTTT.

This clonotype was picked up many times. The V gene is TRBV11-1, the J gene TRBJ2-1, with 7 positions matching TRBD1. The V gene end was trimmed by 6 bases and the J gene end by 3 bases; junction bases not matched to a gene: 8. The germline CDR1 and CDR2 sequences are SGHAT and FQDESV (reference sequence). The CDR3 is 15 amino acids. CDR3 sequence: CASRTGTAYYNEQFF. CDR3 DNA: TGTGCCAGCAGAACCGGGACAGCTTACTACAATGAGCAGTTCTTC.

There are a few counts of this clonotype. The J gene is TRBJ2-5, the V gene TRBV18; 7 bases are shared with TRBD1. The CDR3 length is 13 residues. Losses at the gene ends were 4 bases for V and 4 bases for J; bases not matched to a gene: 3. Germline V lookup: CDR1 KGHSH, CDR2 LQKENI. The chain's CDR3 is CASSRDRVETQYF. The CDR3 DNA reads as TGTGCCAGCTCACGTGACAGGGTAGAGACCCAGTACTTC.

This clonotype was seen a few times. The rearrangement uses TRBV6-2 or TRBV6-3 and TRBJ2-7, with D possibly matching TRBD2 (5 bases). The CDR3 sequence is 15 residues long. Trimming left V 4 bases short and J 5 bases short, with 18 bases between. CDR1 and CDR2 from the germline V gene are MNHEY and SVGEGT. CDR3 sequence (DNA): TGTGCCAGCAGTTGGCTTGGAGGCCCCGGGGACGAGCAGTACTTC. It translates to CASSWLGGPGDEQYF.

This clonotype has more than one count but fewer than ten. The chain employs TRBV10-3 and TRBJ1-2, with 7 bases lining up with TRBD1. The CDR3 spans 12 residues. V dropped 8 bases and J dropped 6; count of bases not matched to a gene: 6. The germline CDR1 and CDR2 sequences are ENHRY and SYGVKD. The CDR3 nucleotides are TGTGCCATCTTAGGGACAGAACATGGCTACACCTTC. It yields the protein CAILGTEHGYTF.

The chain is built from TRBV28 and TRBJ1-5; possibly TRBD1 for D (5 bases). CDR3 length: 14 amino acids. Germline values: CDR1 MDHEN, CDR2 SYDVKM. The V end was cut by 7 bases, the J end by 3 bases, with 13 bases between. DNA of the CDR3: TGTGCCAGCAAGGCCGAGGGGACCAATCAGCCCCAGCATTTT. Translated: CASKAEGTNQPQHF.